Below are 28 T cell receptor beta chains sequenced from a single sample in a study of T cells in Graves' hyperthyroidism and ophthalmopathy. The TCR beta CDR3 regions underwent amplification using RNA transcripts as the source. During a first-round RT-PCR of the TCR CDR3, the HTBI primer set was used. Each CDR3 protein is one row after TCRdb ran MiXCR on the multiplex PCR reads. The table has around 400,000 distinct CDR3 sequences, approximately 15% seen once. The source material was blood. The receptors were gathered from a young woman with Graves' hyperthyroidism that later progressed to Graves' ophthalmopathy.

At least ten counts were recorded for this clonotype. The chain employs TRBV20-1 and TRBJ2-7, with 10 bases lining up with TRBD2. V lost 1 base and J lost 1; bases outside the gene matches: 7. Germline V gene data show CDR1 as DFQATT and CDR2 as SNEGSKA (reference sequence). CDR3 length equals 16 residues. The chain's CDR3 is CSARGRSGRASYEQYF. CDR3 nucleotides: TGCAGTGCTAGAGGCAGAAGCGGGAGGGCTTCCTACGAGCAGTACTTC.

This clonotype showed up just a few times. The chain combines TRBV19 with TRBJ2-5; D uncertain. CDR1 LNHDA and CDR2 SQIVND come from the germline V gene (reference sequence). This CDR3 region has 13 residues. Deletions cut 5 bases from V and 5 bases from J, with 12 bases between. In nucleotides, the CDR3 is TGTGCCAGTAGTGGAGTCAGCAAGGAGACCCAGTACTTC. Translated: CASSGVSKETQYF.

This clonotype showed up just a few times. The chain links TRBV28 to TRBJ2-2, with 7 positions matching TRBD1. V gave up 5 bases and J gave up 0 bases; unmatched junction bases: 3. Germline-derived CDR1 and CDR2 are MDHEN and SYDVKM. The length of the CDR3 is 15 residues. CDR3 in DNA: TGTGCCAGCAGTCGAGGGACAGCGAACACCGGGGAGCTGTTTTTT. Translated: CASSRGTANTGELFF.

Concerning this clonotype itself: One base away lies a much larger clone, so this may be a sequencing read error. The genes are TRBV18 and TRBJ1-1; D is unresolved. There are 15 residues in the CDR3. CDR1 KGHSH and CDR2 LQKENI come from the germline V gene. CDR3 loop: CASSPPAGRATEVFF. The CDR3 region has the DNA TGTGCCAGCTCACCACCGGCGGGCCGGGCGACTGAAGTTTTCTTT.

This clonotype has a handful of counts. The CDR3 loop reads CATSRVLETQYF. The CDR3 DNA reads as TGTGCCACCAGCAGAGTTCTGGAGACCCAGTACTTC. The rearrangement links TRBV15 to TRBJ2-5, with D unresolved. This CDR3 contains 12 residues. Germline V CDR1 and CDR2: LNHNV, YYDKDF (reference sequence). Trimming cost V 1 base and J 5 bases, with 5 bases left between them.

Only a few counts were recorded for this clonotype. V is TRBV2 and J is TRBJ1-4; TRBD1 agrees at 8 bases. J gave up 7 bases and V 10 bases, and 11 bases lay outside the gene matches. Germline CDR1 SNHLY, CDR2 FYNNEI. The CDR3 contains 14 residues. The CDR3 DNA reads as TGTGCCACCACCCTAGACAGGGGACGTGAAAAACTGTTTTTT. Its translation is CATTLDRGREKLFF.

Comments on this clonotype: This may arise from a read error, as a much more abundant clone is one base away. This rearrangement joins TRBV18 to TRBJ2-5; 8 bases map to TRBD1. Germline assignment: CDR1 KGHSH and CDR2 LQKENI. CDR3 size: 15 residues. Trimming took 4 bases from V and 9 from J; bases not matched to a gene: 13. The CDR3 DNA follows: TGTGCCAGCTCACGGGACAGGATTATATTTGAGGCCCAGTACTTC. Translated, it gives CASSRDRIIFEAQYF.

The sample holds many counts of this clonotype. V is TRBV28 and J is TRBJ2-7; 12 bases align to TRBD2. Germline lookup yields CDR1 MDHEN and CDR2 SYDVKM. Trimming removed 4 bases from V and 2 bases from J; junction bases left unmatched: 3. The CDR3 is 15 amino acids. The CDR3 nucleotides read TGTGCCAGCAGTTCAGGGACTAGCGGGCCCTACGAGCAGTACTTC. Its translation: CASSSGTSGPYEQYF.

V usage is TRBV28 and J usage is TRBJ1-5; no clear D. The CDR3 sequence is 13 residues long. Trimming pared 6 bases from V and 1 base from J, leaving 7 bases between. Germline V gene sequence: CDR1 MDHEN, CDR2 SYDVKM. As DNA, the CDR3 is TGTGCCAGCAGCCCACTAAGCAATCAGCCCCAGCATTTT. Protein: CASSPLSNQPQHF.

This clonotype has only a few counts. The genes are TRBV10-2 and TRBJ2-7; 10 bases agree with TRBD2. CDR1 and CDR2 (germline): WSHSY, SAAADI. The ends lost 0 bases at V and 6 bases at J; junction bases unmatched: 5. This CDR3 contains 15 residues. The CDR3 loop is CASSESSSGSPEQYF. Here the CDR3 DNA reads TGCGCCAGCAGTGAGTCTTCTAGCGGGAGTCCCGAGCAGTACTTC.

In its sample, this clonotype was seen many times. The J gene is TRBJ2-7, the V gene TRBV11-2, with 9 bases aligning to TRBD1. The CDR3 is 14 amino acids. Germline values: CDR1 SGHAT, CDR2 FQNNGV. J lost 6 bases, V lost 4 bases, and 7 bases had no gene match. As DNA, the CDR3 is TGTGCCAGCAGCTCACCCCGGGACAGGGCCGAGCAGTACTTC. It codes for CASSSPRDRAEQYF. The whole variable domain, remainder taken from reference TRBV11-2 and TRBJ2-7, is EAGVAQSPRYKIIEKRQSVAFWCNPISGHATLYWYQQILGQGPKLLIQFQNNGVVDDSQLPKDRFSAERLKGVDSTLKIQPAKLEDSAVYLCASSSPRDRAEQYFGPGTRLTVT.

This clonotype was counted many times. This chain joins TRBV20-1 and TRBJ2-7; TRBD1 might be the D (6 bases). Germline CDR1 is DFQATT and CDR2 is SNEGSKA (reference sequence). V lost 3 bases to trimming and J lost 3 bases, with 18 bases between them. This CDR3 is built from 15 residues. The chain's CDR3 is CSARELRGSSYEQYF. As DNA, the CDR3 is TGCAGTGCTAGGGAACTAAGGGGGTCTAGCTACGAGCAGTACTTC.

The gene calls are TRBV5-5 and TRBJ2-3; 7 nucleotides line up with TRBD1. This CDR3 has 16 amino acids. Germline V gene sequence: CDR1 SGHKS, CDR2 YYEKEE (reference sequence). V dropped 1 base and J dropped 2; count of bases not matched to a gene: 7. The CDR3 sequence is CASSLLRTGITDTQYF. The CDR3 coding sequence is TGTGCCAGCAGCTTGCTCCGGACAGGAATCACAGATACGCAGTATTTT.

The rearrangement uses TRBV20-1 and TRBJ2-5, with D unclear. The CDR3 length is 16 residues. CDR1 is DFQATT, CDR2 SNEGSKA, per germline (reference sequence). Trimming pared 0 bases from V and 2 bases from J, leaving 16 bases between. Here the CDR3 reads CSARDPSLRAQETQYF. As DNA, the CDR3 is TGCAGTGCTAGAGATCCCTCTTTAAGGGCACAAGAGACCCAGTACTTC.

The sample holds many counts of this clonotype. This chain links TRBV28 with TRBJ2-5; D ambiguous. This CDR3 region has 10 residues. Germline values: CDR1 MDHEN, CDR2 SYDVKM. The germline V and J ends were trimmed by 6 bases and 5 bases, with 4 bases remaining between them. Written as DNA, the CDR3 is TGTGCCAGCAGAGGGGAGACCCAGTACTTC. As protein: CASRGETQYF.

J is TRBJ1-1 and V is TRBV19; TRBD1 matches 9 bases. This CDR3 contains 14 residues. CDR1 and CDR2 from the germline V gene are LNHDA and SQIVND (reference sequence). The V segment lost 6 bases and the J segment 5 bases; nucleotides outside the gene matches: 7. As DNA, the CDR3 is TGTGCCAGTAGGTCCGGACAGGGGATAACTGAAGCTTTCTTT. It is translated as CASRSGQGITEAFF.

This clonotype was counted a few times. This chain links TRBV19 with TRBJ2-1, with D perhaps matching TRBD2 (6 bases). Germline V gene lookup returns CDR1 LNHDA and CDR2 SQIVND (reference sequence). There are 13 residues in the CDR3. The V gene lost 9 bases and the J gene lost 5 bases, with 14 bases spanning the gap. This chain's CDR3 is CASSKWEDNEQFF. For the CDR3, the DNA is TGTGCCAGCTCAAAGTGGGAGGACAATGAGCAGTTCTTC.

This clonotype was recorded at least ten times. J is TRBJ2-1 and V is TRBV12-3 or TRBV12-4; D is possibly TRBD2 (6 bases). V lost 5 bases and J lost 0, with 14 bases in between. The CDR3 has 16 residues. CDR3 DNA sequence: TGTGCCAGCAGTCCAACCGGGAGTGGCTCCTACAATGAGCAGTTCTTC. This codes for CASSPTGSGSYNEQFF.

In the case of this clonotype: A much larger clone lies a single base off, so this may be a read error. This chain joins TRBV7-2 and TRBJ2-5, with 8 bases matching TRBD1. The CDR3 length is 15 residues. Germline values: CDR1 SGHTA, CDR2 FQGNSA. CDR3 DNA sequence: TGTGCCAGCAGCGGACGGGACAGGCTTCCAGAGACCCTGTACTTC. This gives the protein CASSGRDRLPETLYF.

This clonotype occurred many times. V usage is TRBV3-1 and J usage is TRBJ1-1, with D tentatively TRBD1 (6 bases). Deletions cut 3 bases from V and 2 bases from J, with 10 bases between. The CDR3 is 14 amino acids. The V gene's germline CDR1 is LGHDT and CDR2 YNNKEL (reference sequence). CDR3 loop: CASSHRDTNTEAFF. The CDR3 DNA is TGTGCCAGCAGCCACCGGGACACCAACACTGAAGCTTTCTTT.

The rearrangement joins TRBV6-2 or TRBV6-3 to TRBJ2-7; 7 bases are shared with TRBD2. Germline CDR1 MNHEY, CDR2 SVGEGT. Losses at the gene ends were 0 bases for V and 2 bases for J; bases not matched to a gene: 7. The CDR3 covers 16 residues. CDR3 amino acids: CASSYSTSLAAYEQYF. CDR3 nucleotides: TGTGCCAGCAGTTACTCGACGTCCCTAGCGGCCTACGAGCAGTACTTC.

To note about this clonotype: A much bigger clone sits one base away, suggesting this may be a read error. This chain uses TRBV11-2 with TRBJ2-6; D call uncertain. The CDR3 covers 15 residues. Germline V lookup: CDR1 SGHAT, CDR2 FQNNGV. Trimming pared 5 bases from V and 2 bases from J, leaving 10 bases between. The CDR3 DNA reads as TGTGCCAGCAGCAAAACGAACCCTGGGGCCAACGTCCTGACTTTC. Translating gives CASSKTNPGANVLTF.

This clonotype was counted many times. The chain recombines TRBV3-1 with TRBJ1-2, with 9 positions matching TRBD1. Germline CDR1 reads LGHDT; CDR2 reads YNNKEL (reference sequence). Trimming removed 0 bases from V and 4 bases from J; junction bases left unmatched: 6. There are 16 residues in the CDR3. DNA of the CDR3: TGTGCCAGCAGCCAAGATGCGGGACAGGGCACCTATGGCTACACCTTC. Amino acid sequence: CASSQDAGQGTYGYTF.

The chain uses TRBV4-1 and TRBJ2-6, with unresolved D. The CDR3 totals 14 residues. V was trimmed by 5 bases and J by 0 bases, leaving 5 bases between them. Germline V lookup: CDR1 MGHRA, CDR2 YSYEKL. CDR3 protein: CASSRFSGANVLTF. Written as DNA, the CDR3 is TGCGCCAGCAGCAGGTTCTCTGGGGCCAACGTCCTGACTTTC.

This clonotype was seen a single time. One base away lies a much larger clone, so this may be a sequencing read error. This sequence joins TRBV6-2 or TRBV6-3 and TRBJ2-1, with 13 bases fitting TRBD2. CDR1 and CDR2 (germline): MNHEY, SVGEGT. The CDR3 totals 17 residues. The CDR3 coding sequence is TGTGCCAGCAGCCTTGGACTAGCGGGAGTTGCCTACAATGAGCAGTCCTTC. Translating it yields CASSLGLAGVAYNEQSF.

The sample holds a few counts of this clonotype. This chain uses TRBV6-1 with TRBJ1-6, with D maybe TRBD1 (6 bases). Germline CDR1 and CDR2: MNHNS and SASEGT. V was shortened by 2 bases and J by 0 bases, with 11 bases between the two germline ends. This CDR3 is 17 amino acids long. The CDR3 here is CASSEKGGSSYNSPLHF. CDR3 sequence (DNA): TGTGCCAGCAGTGAAAAGGGGGGCAGCTCCTATAATTCACCCCTCCACTTT.

This clonotype was seen more than once but under ten times. The CDR3 region is CASSYGRSGPSTDTQYF. CDR3 nucleotide sequence: TGTGCCAGCAGCTATGGGCGATCAGGGCCAAGCACAGATACGCAGTATTTT. The V gene is TRBV28, the J gene TRBJ2-3; a weak D match, TRBD1 (5 bases). The V gene lost 6 bases and the J gene lost 0 bases, with 19 bases spanning the gap. Germline V gene lookup returns CDR1 MDHEN and CDR2 SYDVKM. CDR3 length: 17 residues. Variable domain in full (rest from reference TRBV28 and TRBJ2-3): DVKVTQSSRYLVKRTGEKVFLECVQDMDHENMFWYRQDPGLGLRLIYFSYDVKMKEKGDIPEGYSVSREKKERFSLILESASTNQTSMYLCASSYGRSGPSTDTQYFGPGTRLTVL.

The sample holds many counts of this clonotype. The chain links TRBV12-3 or TRBV12-4 to TRBJ2-2, with 7 positions matching TRBD2. This CDR3 region has 16 residues. The trim removed 2 bases at V and 1 base at J, leaving 4 bases unmatched. The CDR3 reads CASSLPGGGNTGELFF. CDR3 DNA sequence: TGTGCCAGCAGTTTACCCGGCGGGGGGAACACCGGGGAGCTGTTTTTT.